This is a list of T cell receptor beta chains from one sample in a study of sequential checkpoint blockade in melanoma. TCRdb's copy holds only in-frame clones and misses some; the assay was immunoSEQ multiplex PCR. The data show fewer than 15,000 clones, roughly 86% seen once. The sample in question was CD8+ T cells sorted from blood (inferred from file names), obtained from a patient given nivolumab and ipilimumab in sequence. The receptors come from a human donor with melanoma. Both conserved end residues are part of each CDR3. D genes are given only for firm matches. The size entry is marked missing in some rows and otherwise reads once, few, many or a size class.

TRBD2,.,TRBJ2-5,TRBV6-9,TGTGCCAGCAGTTGGACGACTAGCGGGAGTGAGACCCAGTACTTC,CASSWTTSGSETQYF
TRBD2,.,TRBJ2-4,TRBV28,TGTGCCAGCAGTTTCACTCCGGGACTAGCGGGGTCGGGGAAAAACATTCAGTACTTC,CASSFTPGLAGSGKNIQYF
TRBD2,.,TRBJ2-5,TRBV2,TGTGCCGGACTAGCGGGCAACCAAGAGACCCAGTACTTC,CAGLAGNQETQYF
.,once,TRBJ1-2,TRBV16,TGTGCCAGCAGCCAATCGGAGAACTATGGCTACACCTTC,CASSQSENYGYTF
TRBD2,.,TRBJ2-7,TRBV19,TGTGCCAGTAGTCCAGGACTAGCGGGCTACGAGCAGTACTTC,CASSPGLAGYEQYF
.,.,TRBJ1-5,TRBV27,TGTGCCAGCAGTTTATCGATCGGGAATCAGCCCCAGCATTTT,CASSLSIGNQPQHF
.,.,TRBJ1-2,TRBV9,TGTGCCAGCAGCGTAGACGTACAGCCCAACTATGGCTACACCTTC,CASSVDVQPNYGYTF
.,.,TRBJ2-2,TRBV5-8,TGTGCCAGCAGCGCCCGTAGGGGCTGGGGCACCGGGGAGCTGTTTTTT,CASSARRGWGTGELFF
.,.,TRBJ2-5,TRBV6-5,TGTGCCAGCAGTTATTTGGCCCTTCACGAGACCCAGTACTTC,CASSYLALHETQYF
TRBD1,.,TRBJ2-3,TRBV30,TGTGCCTGGAGTTCGCGACTGGGACAGGGGTTCACAGATACGCAGTATTTT,CAWSSRLGQGFTDTQYF
.,.,TRBJ2-7,TRBV7-9,TGTGCCAGCAGCTCCGAAGGGGGTTCCACCTACGAGCAGTACTTC,CASSSEGGSTYEQYF